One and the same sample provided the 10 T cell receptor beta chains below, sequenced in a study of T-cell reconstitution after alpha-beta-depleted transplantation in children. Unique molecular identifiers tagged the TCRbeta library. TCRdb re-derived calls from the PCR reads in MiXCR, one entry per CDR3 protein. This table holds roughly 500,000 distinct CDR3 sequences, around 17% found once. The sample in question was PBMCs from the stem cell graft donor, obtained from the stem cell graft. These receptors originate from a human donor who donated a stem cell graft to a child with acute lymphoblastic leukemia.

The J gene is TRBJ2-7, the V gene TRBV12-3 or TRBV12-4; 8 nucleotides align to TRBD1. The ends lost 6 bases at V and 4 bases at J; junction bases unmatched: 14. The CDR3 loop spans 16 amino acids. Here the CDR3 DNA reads TGTGCCAGCAGCAGGGGACAGGTATCCGCGATGTACGAGCAGTACTTC. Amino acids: CASSRGQVSAMYEQYF.

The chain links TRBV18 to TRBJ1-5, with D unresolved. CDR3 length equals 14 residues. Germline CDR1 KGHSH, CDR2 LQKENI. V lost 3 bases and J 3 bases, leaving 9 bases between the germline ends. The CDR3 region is CASSPLEANQPQHF. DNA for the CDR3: TGTGCCAGCTCACCGTTGGAGGCCAATCAGCCCCAGCATTTT.

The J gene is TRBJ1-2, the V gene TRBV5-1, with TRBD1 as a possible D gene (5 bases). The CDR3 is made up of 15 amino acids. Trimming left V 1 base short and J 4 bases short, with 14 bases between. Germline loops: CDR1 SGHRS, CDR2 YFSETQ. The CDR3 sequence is CASSLFWDRSYGYTF. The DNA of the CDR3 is TGCGCCAGCAGCTTGTTCTGGGACCGCTCCTATGGCTACACCTTC.

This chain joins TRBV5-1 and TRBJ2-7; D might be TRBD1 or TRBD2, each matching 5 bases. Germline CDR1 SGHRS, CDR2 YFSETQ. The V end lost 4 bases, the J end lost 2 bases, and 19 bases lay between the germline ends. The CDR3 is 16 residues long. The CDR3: CASSGTVGSGAYEQYF. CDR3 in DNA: TGCGCCAGCAGCGGGACCGTGGGAAGCGGTGCCTACGAGCAGTACTTC.

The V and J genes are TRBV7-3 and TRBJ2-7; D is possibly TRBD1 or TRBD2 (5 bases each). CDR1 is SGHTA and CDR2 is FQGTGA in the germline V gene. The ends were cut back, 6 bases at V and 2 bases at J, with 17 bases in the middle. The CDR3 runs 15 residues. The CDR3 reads CASSQGWDAPYEQYF. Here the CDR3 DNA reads TGTGCCAGCAGTCAAGGCTGGGACGCTCCCTACGAGCAGTACTTC.

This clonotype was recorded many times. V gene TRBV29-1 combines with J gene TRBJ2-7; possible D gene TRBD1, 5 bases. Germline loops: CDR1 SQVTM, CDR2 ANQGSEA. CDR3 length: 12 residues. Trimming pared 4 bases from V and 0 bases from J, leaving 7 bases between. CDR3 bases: TGCAGCGTTGTTCAGGGCTCCTACGAGCAGTACTTC. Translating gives CSVVQGSYEQYF.

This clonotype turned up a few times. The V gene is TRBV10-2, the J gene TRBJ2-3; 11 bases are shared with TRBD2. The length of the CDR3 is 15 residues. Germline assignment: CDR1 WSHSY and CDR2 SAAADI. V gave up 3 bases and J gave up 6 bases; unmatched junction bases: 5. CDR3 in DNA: TGCGCCAGCAGTGAACTAGCGGGAGAAGGGGATACGCAGTATTTT. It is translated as CASSELAGEGDTQYF.

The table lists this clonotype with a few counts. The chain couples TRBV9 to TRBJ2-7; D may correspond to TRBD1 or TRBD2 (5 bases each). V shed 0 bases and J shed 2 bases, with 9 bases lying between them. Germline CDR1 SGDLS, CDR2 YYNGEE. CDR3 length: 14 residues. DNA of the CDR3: TGTGCCAGCAGCGTAGGGGACCCAACCTACGAGCAGTACTTC. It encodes CASSVGDPTYEQYF.

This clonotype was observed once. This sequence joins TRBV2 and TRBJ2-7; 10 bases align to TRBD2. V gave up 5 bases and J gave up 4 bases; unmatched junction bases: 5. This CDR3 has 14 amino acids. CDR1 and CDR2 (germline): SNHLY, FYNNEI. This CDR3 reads CASSILAGRYEQYF. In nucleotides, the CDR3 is TGTGCCAGCAGTATACTAGCGGGAAGGTACGAGCAGTACTTC.

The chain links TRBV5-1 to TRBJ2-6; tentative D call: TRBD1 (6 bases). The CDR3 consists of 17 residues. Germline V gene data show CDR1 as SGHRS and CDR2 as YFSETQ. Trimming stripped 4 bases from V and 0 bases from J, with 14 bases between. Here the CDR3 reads CASSGRDTFSGANVLTF. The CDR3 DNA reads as TGCGCCAGCAGCGGCCGGGACACCTTCTCTGGGGCCAACGTCCTGACTTTC.